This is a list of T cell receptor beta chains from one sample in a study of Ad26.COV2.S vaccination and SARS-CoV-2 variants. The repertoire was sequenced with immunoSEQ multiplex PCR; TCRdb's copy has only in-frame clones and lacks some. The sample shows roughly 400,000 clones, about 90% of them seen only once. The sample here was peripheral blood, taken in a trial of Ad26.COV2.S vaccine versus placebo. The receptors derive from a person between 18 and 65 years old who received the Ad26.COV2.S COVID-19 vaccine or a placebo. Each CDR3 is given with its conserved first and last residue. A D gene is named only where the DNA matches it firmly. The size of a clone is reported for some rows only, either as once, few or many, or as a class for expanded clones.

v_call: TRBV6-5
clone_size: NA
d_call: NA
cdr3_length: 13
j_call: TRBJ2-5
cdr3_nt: TGTGCCACCCTAGACGGTACCCAAGAGACCCAGTACTTC
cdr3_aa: CATLDGTQETQYF

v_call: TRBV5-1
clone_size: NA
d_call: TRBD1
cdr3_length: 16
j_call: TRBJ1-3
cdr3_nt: TGCGCCAGCAGCTTCTCCTGGACAGGATCTGGAAACACCATATATTTT
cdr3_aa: CASSFSWTGSGNTIYF

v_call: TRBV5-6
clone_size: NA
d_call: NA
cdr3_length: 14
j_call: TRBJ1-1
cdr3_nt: TGTGCCAGCAGCTTGGTAAGGGAAAACACTGAAGCTTTCTTT
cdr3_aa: CASSLVRENTEAFF

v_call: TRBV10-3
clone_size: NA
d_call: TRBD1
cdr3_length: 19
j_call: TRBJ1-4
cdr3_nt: TGTGCCATCAGTGAGTCCCATCCGGGACAGGGTGCAACTAATGAAAAACTGTTTTTT
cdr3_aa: CAISESHPGQGATNEKLFF

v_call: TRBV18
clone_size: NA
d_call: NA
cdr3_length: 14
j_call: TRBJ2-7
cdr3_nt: TGTGCCAGCTCACAAGGGACCCCCTCCTACGAGCAGTACTTC
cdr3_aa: CASSQGTPSYEQYF

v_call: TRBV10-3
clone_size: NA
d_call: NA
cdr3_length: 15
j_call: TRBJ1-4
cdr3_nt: TGTGCCATCAGTGAGTCGGGGGGATACAGTGAAAAACTGTTTTTT
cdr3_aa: CAISESGGYSEKLFF

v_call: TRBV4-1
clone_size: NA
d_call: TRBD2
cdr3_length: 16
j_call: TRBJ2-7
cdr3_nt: TGCGCCAGCAGCCGCATTAGCGGGAGCCTCTCCTACGAGCAGTACTTC
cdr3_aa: CASSRISGSLSYEQYF

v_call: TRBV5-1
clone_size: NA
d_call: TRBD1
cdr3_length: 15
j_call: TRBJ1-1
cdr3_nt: TGCGCCAGCAGCTCCTACAGGGGCCCGACCACTGAAGCTTTCTTT
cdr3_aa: CASSSYRGPTTEAFF

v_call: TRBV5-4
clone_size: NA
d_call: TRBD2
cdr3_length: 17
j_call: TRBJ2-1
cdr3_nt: TGTGCCAGCAGCTTGGCCCTTGCTAGCGGTCCTCGAGGTGAGCAGTTCTTC
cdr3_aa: CASSLALASGPRGEQFF

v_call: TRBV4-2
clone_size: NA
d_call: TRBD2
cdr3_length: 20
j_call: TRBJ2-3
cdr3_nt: TGTGCCAGCAGCCAAGATTTGGCTAGCGGGAGGGTGGGGCCTGGAGATACGCAGTATTTT
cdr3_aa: CASSQDLASGRVGPGDTQYF

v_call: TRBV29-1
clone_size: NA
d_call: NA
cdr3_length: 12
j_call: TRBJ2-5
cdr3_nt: TGCAGCGTTATCCAGGGGAGAGAGACCCAGTACTTC
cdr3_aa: CSVIQGRETQYF

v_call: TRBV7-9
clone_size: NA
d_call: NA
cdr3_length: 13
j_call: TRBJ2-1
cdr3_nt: TGTGCCAGCAGCCCTGCCGGGTACAATGAGCAGTTCTTC
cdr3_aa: CASSPAGYNEQFF

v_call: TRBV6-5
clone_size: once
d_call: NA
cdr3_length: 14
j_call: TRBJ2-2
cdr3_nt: TGTGCCAGCAGCCGCAGCGCGAACACCGGGGAGCTGTTTTTT
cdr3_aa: CASSRSANTGELFF

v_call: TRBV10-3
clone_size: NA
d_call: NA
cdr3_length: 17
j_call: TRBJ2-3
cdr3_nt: TGTGCCATCAGTGAACTAACGGGAGAAGGAGGAACAGATACGCAGTATTTT
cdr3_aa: CAISELTGEGGTDTQYF

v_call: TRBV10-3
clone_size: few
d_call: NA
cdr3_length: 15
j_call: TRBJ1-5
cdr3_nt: TGTGCCATCAGTGACACAGTTGATAGCAATCAGCCCCAGCATTTT
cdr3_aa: CAISDTVDSNQPQHF